This record covers a single T cell receptor beta chain. What it recognizes is unknown. This sample stems from a study of CD8+ T cells in alopecia areata. Study-level results: Compared with normal scalp, lesional scalp had higher clonality and more expanded CD8+ clones. When scalp samples are sequenced, resident alphabeta T cells of normal skin are also captured. Throughout tofacitinib, many expanded lesional clones continued to persist in scalp and blood.

The germline gives CDR1 MNHEY, CDR2 SVGAGI. V lost 8 bases, J lost 6 bases, and 12 bases lay in between. This CDR3 contains 12 residues. RNA extraction was followed by reverse transcription into cDNA, which acted as the sequencing template. Sequenced by immunoSEQ multiplex PCR; TCRdb stores in-frame clones only, minus some. The sample comprises 190,000 or so clones, about 60% of which are singletons, and less than 3.5% rests with the top ten. Treatment defined: oral pan-JAK inhibitor, 5-10 mg twice daily. The material sequenced was CD4+ T cells sorted from blood, taken at week 4, from a patient treated with tofacitinib. V usage is TRBV6-5 and J usage is TRBJ2-3; no clear D. The TCR comes from a human donor with alopecia areata. CDR3 sequence reads: CASSPGRDTQYF. The CDR3 region has the DNA TGTGCCAGCTCGCCCGGGCGGGATACGCAGTATTTT.